This T cell receptor beta chain came from a study of blood T cell repertoires in COVID-19. Study-wide background: There were acute and convalescent COVID-19 samples, and they came from the United States, Italy and Spain. T cells, B-cell-depleted T cells, or PBMCs supplied cDNA or gDNA.

This CDR3 is built from 15 residues. CDR1 SGDLS and CDR2 YYNGEE come from the germline V gene. With 0 bases removed from V and 7 bases from J, the gap between germline ends came to 11 bases. Original processing notes: The assay estimated nucleated cells by amplifying reference gene primers. Sequencing used immunoSEQ multiplex PCR; TCRdb keeps in-frame clones, though not all of them. V and J calls and clone size come straight from that table; D and trimming were deduced from the DNA. The data contain about 170,000 clones, 90% to 95% of them seen just once; the ten biggest clones take up roughly 0.56%.

The sample was peripheral blood. This receptor was identified in a man aged 45-65 years with acute or convalescent COVID-19. The chain links TRBV9 to TRBJ1-6, with D maybe TRBD1 (5 bases). Written as DNA, the CDR3 is TGTGCCAGCAGCGTAGGGTGGGGGGGGAATTCACCCCTCCACTTT. This sequence encodes CASSVGWGGNSPLHF.